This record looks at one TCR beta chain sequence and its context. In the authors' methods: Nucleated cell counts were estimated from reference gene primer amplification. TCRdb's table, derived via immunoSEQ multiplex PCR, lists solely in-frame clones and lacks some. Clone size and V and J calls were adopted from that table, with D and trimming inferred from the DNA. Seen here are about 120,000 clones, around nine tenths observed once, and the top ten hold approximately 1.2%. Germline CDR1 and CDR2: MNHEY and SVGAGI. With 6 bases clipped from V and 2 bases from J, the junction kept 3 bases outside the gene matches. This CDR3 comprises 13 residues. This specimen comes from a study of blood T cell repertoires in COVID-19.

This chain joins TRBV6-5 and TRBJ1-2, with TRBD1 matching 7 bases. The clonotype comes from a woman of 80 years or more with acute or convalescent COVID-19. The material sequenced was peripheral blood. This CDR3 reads CASRETGNYGYTF. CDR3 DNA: TGTGCCAGCAGAGAGACAGGGAACTATGGCTACACCTTC.